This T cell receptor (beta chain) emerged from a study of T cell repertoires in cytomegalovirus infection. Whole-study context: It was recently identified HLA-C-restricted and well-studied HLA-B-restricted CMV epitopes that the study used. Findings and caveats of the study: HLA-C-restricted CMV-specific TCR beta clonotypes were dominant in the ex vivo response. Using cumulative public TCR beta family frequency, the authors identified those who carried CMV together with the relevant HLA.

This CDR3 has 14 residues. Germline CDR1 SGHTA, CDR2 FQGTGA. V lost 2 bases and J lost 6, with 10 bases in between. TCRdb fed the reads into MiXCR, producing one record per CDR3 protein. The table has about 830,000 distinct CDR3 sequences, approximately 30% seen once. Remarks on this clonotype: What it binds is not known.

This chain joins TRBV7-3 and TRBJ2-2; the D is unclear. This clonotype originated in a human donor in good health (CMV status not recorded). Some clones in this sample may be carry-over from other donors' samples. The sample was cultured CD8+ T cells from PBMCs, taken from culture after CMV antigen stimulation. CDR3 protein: CASSLGEESGELFF. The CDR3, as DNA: TGTGCCAGCAGCTTAGGAGAAGAATCCGGGGAGCTGTTTTTT.